This entry features one T cell receptor (beta chain) sequence. Its antigen is still unknown. This entry is derived from a study of OX40 agonist ivuxolimab in advanced cancers. Points from the study as a whole: Partial responders dosed at 0.1-3.0 mg/kg displayed clonal expansion ranking among the lowest.

The CDR3 runs to 14 residues. V lost 4 bases and J 2 bases, leaving 11 bases between the germline ends. CDR1 MGHRA and CDR2 YSYEKL come from the germline V gene. Assay used: immunoSEQ multiplex PCR; TCRdb lists only in-frame clones, some missing. The data show tens of thousands of clones, 75% to 90% seen once. V and J are TRBV4-1 and TRBJ2-5; either TRBD1 or TRBD2 may fit D (5 bases each). This material consisted of CD4+ or CD8+ T cells sorted from blood, taken in a trial of the OX40 agonist ivuxolimab. The TCR was taken from an adult with an advanced solid tumor such as melanoma, head and neck, liver or kidney cancer. The CDR3 loop reads CASSLLRGQETQYF. The CDR3 bases are TGCGCCAGCAGCCTTTTGAGGGGACAAGAGACCCAGTACTTC.